What follows describes a single T cell receptor (beta chain). The CDR3 runs to 13 residues. The germline V gene encodes CDR1 WNHNN and CDR2 SYGVQD (reference sequence). The trim removed 7 bases at V and 5 bases at J, leaving 7 bases unmatched. Each bulk PBMC sample had around 360 ng DNA loaded. Produced via immunoSEQ multiplex PCR; TCRdb's table is partial and in-frame only. This sample yields some 4,000 clones, of which approximately 80% are seen a single time; approximately 13% belongs to the top ten. This sample was included in a study of blood T cell dynamics during melanoma immunotherapy. Study-wide context: Metastatic melanoma patients received first-line pembrolizumab or nivolumab plus ipilimumab.

As for time point: pre-treatment baseline. One draw preceded checkpoint blockade; another followed its first cycle at week 3. The clonotype comes from a human donor with melanoma. The chain joins TRBV10-1 to TRBJ1-1, with TRBD1 identical over 7 bases. The material sequenced was blood, taken from a patient treated with checkpoint blockade. The CDR3 bases are TGCGCCAGCACCGCACAGGGGAGGACTGAAGCTTTCTTT. Translated: CASTAQGRTEAFF.